One and the same sample provided the 16 T cell receptor beta chains below, sequenced in a study. MiXCR was run by TCRdb on the 5' RACE reads, yielding one entry per CDR3 protein. The repertoire holds around 30,000 distinct CDR3 sequences, roughly 25% seen once, with around 3.5% in the top ten. The specimen sequenced was naive CD4+ T cells sorted from a lymph node. The subset denotes: naive CD4+ T cells, CD4+CD45RA+CD25-. All receptors derive from a female donor with breast cancer.

The rearrangement joins TRBV7-9 to TRBJ2-3; a weak D match, TRBD1 (5 bases). Trimming took off 6 bases at V and 3 bases at J, with 16 bases between the two ends. Per germline, CDR1 SEHNR and CDR2 FQNEAQ (reference sequence). This CDR3 has 15 amino acids. CDR3 in amino acids: CASSPQGGETDTQYF. The CDR3 DNA reads as TGTGCCAGCAGTCCCCAGGGTGGTGAAACAGATACGCAGTATTTT.

The chain is built from TRBV27 and TRBJ2-1; 8 nucleotides match TRBD1. With 3 bases clipped from V and 10 bases from J, the junction kept 14 bases outside the gene matches. This CDR3 contains 16 residues. Germline V lookup: CDR1 MNHEY, CDR2 SMNVEV (reference sequence). This CDR3 is CASSFLDRGSVREQFF. In DNA form, the CDR3 reads TGTGCCAGCAGTTTCCTAGACAGGGGATCAGTTAGGGAGCAGTTCTTC.

A few counts support this clonotype. The V call is TRBV5-1, the J call TRBJ1-4; 7 nucleotides match TRBD1. The germline V gene has CDR1 SGHRS and CDR2 YFSETQ. This CDR3 contains 15 residues. V lost 0 bases, J lost 8 bases, and 7 bases stayed unmatched. DNA of the CDR3: TGCGCCAGCAGCTTGGCAGGGACAGATAACGAAAAACTGTTTTTT. Protein product: CASSLAGTDNEKLFF.

The chain joins TRBV10-3 to TRBJ2-7, with 7 bases fitting TRBD1. Germline CDR1 is ENHRY and CDR2 is SYGVKD. After removal of 4 bases from V and 0 bases from J, the junction contained 9 bases not matched to a gene. The CDR3 has 16 residues. The CDR3 loop reads CAISGWGQKNSYEQYF. In DNA, the CDR3 is TGTGCCATCAGTGGGTGGGGACAGAAGAACTCCTACGAGCAGTACTTC.

This clonotype was picked up a small number of times. The chain employs TRBV14 and TRBJ1-1, with D perhaps TRBD1 (6 bases). In germline, CDR1 is SGHDN, CDR2 FVKESK. This CDR3 region has 15 residues. The ends were cut back, 4 bases at V and 2 bases at J, with 14 bases in the middle. The CDR3 loop is CASSLQLGGNTEAFF. The CDR3 DNA follows: TGTGCCAGCAGCCTACAACTAGGGGGAAACACTGAAGCTTTCTTT.

For this clonotype: A read error is possible here, since a much larger clone lies one base away. The rearrangement uses TRBV5-1 and TRBJ1-2; the match to TRBD1 covers 9 bases. The V gene's germline CDR1 is SGHRS and CDR2 YFSETQ. After removal of 4 bases from V and 7 bases from J, the junction contained 11 bases not matched to a gene. The CDR3 sequence is 15 residues long. The chain's CDR3 is CASSTGQGTVCGYTF. The CDR3 nucleotides read TGCGCCAGCAGCACAGGACAGGGGACCGTCTGTGGCTACACCTTC.

This clonotype was recorded once. It may be a read error: a sequence one base away is much more abundant. Since the CDR3 does not end with the conserved phenylalanine or tryptophan, this likely comes from a read error. J is TRBJ1-2 and V is TRBV7-9; D is unresolved. Between the trimmed V and J ends, which lost 4 bases and 8 bases, there was a span of 11 bases. CDR1 and CDR2 from the germline V gene are SEHNR and FQNEAQ (reference sequence). The CDR3 is 12 amino acids. The CDR3 reads CASSSGMRGYTL. CDR3 coding DNA: TGTGCCAGCAGCTCGGGGATGCGGGGCTACACCCTC.

This clonotype has just a few counts. The gene calls are TRBV6-2 or TRBV6-3 and TRBJ1-5; unclear D gene. Trimming left V 6 bases short and J 0 bases short, with 12 bases between. CDR1 is MNHEY, CDR2 SVGEGT, per germline. This CDR3 contains 15 residues. CDR3 sequence: CASRLPDRSNQPQHF. The CDR3 DNA reads as TGTGCCAGCAGACTCCCCGACCGTAGCAATCAGCCCCAGCATTTT.

This clonotype was picked up a small number of times. V and J are TRBV7-2 and TRBJ1-1; TRBD1 matches 7 bases. Germline V CDR1 and CDR2: SGHTA, FQGNSA. With 5 bases clipped from V and 4 bases from J, the junction kept 10 bases outside the gene matches. The CDR3 length is 15 residues. CDR3 sequence reads: CASSSTGDLTTEAFF. The CDR3 bases are TGTGCCAGCAGCAGTACAGGGGATTTGACCACTGAAGCTTTCTTT.

In this sample, this clonotype is medium-sized. The chain combines TRBV5-1 with TRBJ1-2; D not certain. Trimming pared 0 bases from V and 3 bases from J, leaving 12 bases between. Per germline, CDR1 SGHRS and CDR2 YFSETQ. CDR3 length: 15 amino acids. CDR3 loop: CASSLAGRLDYGYTF. The CDR3 DNA is TGCGCCAGCAGCTTGGCCGGGCGTCTTGACTATGGCTACACCTTC.

This clonotype was detected only a few times. The genes are TRBV5-4 and TRBJ2-5; perhaps TRBD2 as D (6 bases). The CDR3 covers 12 residues. CDR1 SGHNT and CDR2 YYREEE come from the germline V gene (reference sequence). V lost 9 bases, J lost 5 bases, and 14 bases lay in between. The CDR3 nucleotides are TGTGCCACCCGGGGGACCACCGAGACCCAGTACTTC. Its translation is CATRGTTETQYF.

This clonotype occurred many times. The CDR3 DNA reads as TGCGCCAGCAGCCCTGGGGCAGGCTCCTACAATGAGCAGTTCTTC. Amino acids: CASSPGAGSYNEQFF. The rearrangement uses TRBV4-1 and TRBJ2-1; weak D call: TRBD1 (5 bases). V was trimmed by 4 bases and J by 0 bases, leaving 10 bases between them. The CDR3 sequence is 15 residues long. Germline V CDR1 and CDR2: MGHRA, YSYEKL.

This clonotype was seen many times. The V gene is TRBV5-1, the J gene TRBJ1-5; D is undetermined. Trimming removed 0 bases from V and 11 bases from J, with 15 bases in between. CDR1 SGHRS and CDR2 YFSETQ come from the germline V gene. This CDR3 has 14 amino acids. The CDR3 DNA is TGCGCCAGCAGCTTGGACACCGGGCCGTCTACCCAGCATTTT. It is translated as CASSLDTGPSTQHF. The variable domain in full, completed from reference TRBV5-1 and TRBJ1-5, reads KAGVTQTPRYLIKTRGQQVTLSCSPISGHRSVSWYQQTPGQGLQFLFEYFSETQRNKGNFPGRFSGRQFSNSRSEMNVSTLELGDSALYLCASSLDTGPSTQHFGDGTRLSIL.

This clonotype occurred a few times. V is TRBV7-9 and J is TRBJ1-2; 7 nucleotides match TRBD1. This CDR3 region has 15 residues. The V and J ends lost 5 bases and 4 bases, in that order; junction bases with no gene match: 10. CDR1 and CDR2 from the germline V gene are SEHNR and FQNEAQ (reference sequence). CDR3 sequence reads: CASSPPTGDTYGYTF. The CDR3 DNA is TGTGCCAGCAGCCCCCCCACAGGGGATACCTATGGCTACACCTTC.

This clonotype was seen many times. The chain employs TRBV12-3 or TRBV12-4 and TRBJ2-7; TRBD2 aligns across 12 bases. CDR3 size: 15 residues. V shed 7 bases and J 3 bases; nucleotides not matched to a gene: 7. CDR3 nucleotide sequence: TGTGCCAGCACCCTGGGGGGACTAGCGGGCTACGAGCAGTACTTC. Amino acids: CASTLGGLAGYEQYF.

This clonotype was seen more than once but under ten times. The rearrangement links TRBV7-7 to TRBJ2-2; tentative D call: TRBD1 (6 bases). The CDR3 loop spans 17 amino acids. The V end was cut by 0 bases, the J end by 4 bases, with 15 bases between. The V gene's germline CDR1 is SSHAT and CDR2 FNYEAQ (reference sequence). The CDR3 is CASSLAMTGPGTGELFF. The CDR3, as DNA: TGTGCCAGCAGCTTAGCGATGACAGGTCCGGGCACCGGGGAGCTGTTTTTT.